This T cell receptor (beta chain) emerged from a study of OX40 agonist ivuxolimab in advanced cancers. Points from the study as a whole: With doses of 0.1-3.0 mg/kg, partial responders showed among the lowest clonal expansion.

The assay was immunoSEQ multiplex PCR, and TCRdb's table has in-frame clones only and misses some. The data show about 35,000 clones, 80% to 95% seen once. Looked up from germline, CDR1 is MNHNS and CDR2 is SASEGT. V lost 5 bases and J 7 bases, leaving 12 bases between the germline ends. CDR3 length: 13 residues. A history of autoimmune disease or systemic immunosuppression excluded patients. Sampling times: baseline, cycle 4 day 1, cycle 7 day 1. This clone appeared many times. Its antigen is not identified. The chain uses TRBV6-1 and TRBJ2-1; no definite D call. The sequence was collected from an adult with an advanced solid tumor such as melanoma, head and neck, liver or kidney cancer. The specimen comprised CD4+ or CD8+ T cells sorted from blood, sampled in a trial of the OX40 agonist ivuxolimab. CDR3 DNA sequence: TGTGCCAGCAGTTTGTTACCTAGGAATGAGCAGTTCTTC. Protein sequence: CASSLLPRNEQFF.